One sample yielded the 10 T cell receptor beta chains listed below, sequenced in a study of blood T cell repertoires in COVID-19. This table comes from immunoSEQ multiplex PCR, and its TCRdb copy is limited to in-frame clones, with some not included. This sample has 95,000 to 150,000 clones, with roughly 92% found just once. Material: peripheral blood. Receptor source: a man aged 45-65 years with COVID-19, enrolled during active disease.

This sequence joins TRBV19 and TRBJ2-5; 7 bases map to TRBD2. This CDR3 has 15 amino acids. CDR1 is LNHDA and CDR2 is SQIVND in the germline V gene (reference sequence). The V gene end was trimmed by 5 bases and the J gene end by 2 bases; junction bases not matched to a gene: 8. CDR3: CASSLSGILQETQYF. The CDR3 DNA sequence: TGTGCCAGTAGTCTGAGCGGGATCCTACAAGAGACCCAGTACTTC.

The chain is built from TRBV7-3 and TRBJ2-2, with D possibly being TRBD2 (6 bases). Trimming stripped 1 base from V and 2 bases from J, with 8 bases between. Germline V gene data show CDR1 as SGHTA and CDR2 as FQGTGA. This CDR3 contains 15 residues. CDR3 nucleotides: TGTGCCAGCAGCTTAAATAGCGGCAACACCGGGGAGCTGTTTTTT. Translated: CASSLNSGNTGELFF.

This clone has just one count. This chain's CDR3 is CASSTTSGANEQFF. The CDR3 region has the DNA TGTGCCAGTAGTACTACTAGCGGGGCCAATGAGCAGTTCTTC. The genes are TRBV19 and TRBJ2-1; 10 bases are a match to TRBD2. The CDR3 is 14 amino acids. J gave up 6 bases and V 4 bases, and 3 bases lay outside the gene matches. Germline CDR1 is LNHDA and CDR2 is SQIVND (reference sequence).

The V gene is TRBV6-5, the J gene TRBJ2-1, with D tentatively TRBD2 (6 bases). The CDR3 totals 13 residues. Germline V lookup: CDR1 MNHEY, CDR2 SVGAGI. The V and J ends lost 1 base and 9 bases respectively, with 10 bases between them. For the CDR3, the DNA is TGTGCCAGCAGTTACTTACTGGGGGGTGAGCAGTTCTTC. Translating gives CASSYLLGGEQFF.

The rearrangement uses TRBV4-3 and TRBJ1-5; 7 bases match TRBD1. The germline V gene encodes CDR1 LGHNA and CDR2 YSLEER. The CDR3 extends over 15 amino acids. Losses at the gene ends were 3 bases for V and 7 bases for J; bases not matched to a gene: 9. CDR3 coding DNA: TGCGCCAGCAGCCAGGAGGAAGGGGGCGGGCAGCCCCAGCATTTT. This codes for CASSQEEGGGQPQHF.

CDR3 protein: CASSSLDGRKNEQYF. Here the CDR3 DNA reads TGTGCCAGCAGTTCACTGGACGGGAGGAAGAACGAGCAGTACTTC. This rearrangement joins TRBV28 to TRBJ2-7; 7 bases agree with TRBD2. The CDR3 extends over 15 amino acids. Germline V gives CDR1 MDHEN, CDR2 SYDVKM. J lost 5 bases, V lost 4 bases, and 11 bases had no gene match.

The chain employs TRBV11-2 and TRBJ2-1; 7 nucleotides align to TRBD1. Germline V gene lookup returns CDR1 SGHAT and CDR2 FQNNGV. There are 12 residues in the CDR3. With V trimmed by 4 bases and J by 8 bases, 2 bases remained unmatched. CDR3 in amino acids: CASSSTGHEQFF. The CDR3 DNA reads TGTGCCAGCAGCTCGACAGGGCATGAGCAGTTCTTC.

The rearrangement uses TRBV5-1 and TRBJ2-7; D may be TRBD2 (6 bases). Germline lookup yields CDR1 SGHRS and CDR2 YFSETQ. The V gene lost 4 bases and the J gene lost 4 bases, with 12 bases spanning the gap. This CDR3 has 13 amino acids. CDR3 in DNA: TGCGCCAGCAGCGTAGCGGAGAGGTACGAGCAGTACTTC. Its protein is CASSVAERYEQYF. Using reference TRBV5-1 and TRBJ2-7 for the parts outside the CDR3, the full variable domain is KAGVTQTPRYLIKTRGQQVTLSCSPISGHRSVSWYQQTPGQGLQFLFEYFSETQRNKGNFPGRFSGRQFSNSRSEMNVSTLELGDSALYLCASSVAERYEQYFGPGTRLTVT.

V gene TRBV6-5 combines with J gene TRBJ1-5; D is ambiguous. This CDR3 comprises 15 residues. V lost 0 bases and J 2 bases, leaving 8 bases between the germline ends. The germline CDR1 and CDR2 sequences are MNHEY and SVGAGI. CDR3 DNA: TGTGCCAGCAGTTACTCGTTGGCGGGCAATCAGCCCCAGCATTTT. Residues: CASSYSLAGNQPQHF.

V usage is TRBV29-1 and J usage is TRBJ2-7; 7 nucleotides align to TRBD1. This CDR3 is built from 12 residues. Germline-derived CDR1 and CDR2 are SQVTM and ANQGSEA. Trimming took 4 bases from V and 3 from J; bases not matched to a gene: 3. This chain's CDR3 is CSVARQGYEQYF. Written as DNA, the CDR3 is TGCAGCGTTGCGAGACAGGGCTACGAGCAGTACTTC.